This TCR beta chain is from a study of blood T cell repertoires in COVID-19. The CDR3 sequence is 14 residues long. Germline values: CDR1 KGHSY, CDR2 FQNENV. The germline V and J ends were trimmed by 1 base and 7 bases, with 13 bases remaining between them. Method: immunoSEQ multiplex PCR; TCRdb's copy keeps in-frame clones and lacks some. In the table there are 300,000 to 350,000 clones, about 87% of which are singletons. The specimen was peripheral blood. The V call is TRBV16, the J call TRBJ1-2; D unresolved. This TCR was sampled from a man aged 25-45 years with COVID-19, enrolled during active disease. The CDR3 coding sequence is TGTGCCAGCAGCCAATTGTCACACGATGGTGGCTACACCTTC. Its translation: CASSQLSHDGGYTF.